The 19 T cell receptor beta chains reported below all come from one sample, sequenced in a study of blood T cell repertoires in COVID-19 (dated by TCRdb to between 2020 and 2021). Libraries were built with the immunoSEQ multiplex PCR assay. TCRdb provides this immuneACCESS table in a form limited to in-frame rearrangements. Some clones are lacking; in checked studies, under half of them reflect an unresolved V gene, and why the rest are absent is not known. In all, the sample holds approximately 400,000 clones, and roughly 90% of those were seen once. The ten largest clones represent approximately 1.2% of the sample. Specimen: peripheral blood. Receptors were obtained from a man aged 40-49 years with acute or convalescent COVID-19.

The chain is built from TRBV7-9 and TRBJ1-5; D remains unclear. V lost 1 base and J 0 bases, leaving 13 bases between the germline ends. Germline V CDR1 and CDR2: SEHNR, FQNEAQ (reference sequence). CDR3 size: 17 residues. The CDR3 DNA reads as TGTGCCAGCAGCTTAGAAGTGGGTCGGGGTAGCAATCAGCCCCAGCATTTT. Protein sequence: CASSLEVGRGSNQPQHF.

The chain recombines TRBV11-2 with TRBJ1-3, with 7 bases that match TRBD1. The V and J ends lost 5 bases and 0 bases, in that order; junction bases with no gene match: 13. In germline, CDR1 is SGHAT, CDR2 FQNNGV. The CDR3 is 18 amino acids. The CDR3 coding sequence is TGTGCCAGCAGCCCCGCCCCAGGGGGACGGGTCTCTGGAAACACCATATATTTT. Amino acid sequence: CASSPAPGGRVSGNTIYF. The entire variable domain, with the rest obtained from reference TRBV11-2 and TRBJ1-3, is as follows: EAGVAQSPRYKIIEKRQSVAFWCNPISGHATLYWYQQILGQGPKLLIQFQNNGVVDDSQLPKDRFSAERLKGVDSTLKIQPAKLEDSAVYLCASSPAPGGRVSGNTIYFGEGSWLTVV.

The chain joins TRBV28 to TRBJ2-7; tentatively, D is TRBD1 (6 bases). Germline values: CDR1 MDHEN, CDR2 SYDVKM. Trimming shortened V by 6 bases and J by 4 bases, and 25 bases separated the two germline ends. The CDR3 extends over 17 amino acids. The CDR3 region has the DNA TGTGCCAGCAGCGGGATCTTGGCGGGCAGGGGAGTGTACGAGCAGTACTTC. This sequence encodes CASSGILAGRGVYEQYF. Full variable domain (remainder filled in from reference TRBV28 and TRBJ2-7): DVKVTQSSRYLVKRTGEKVFLECVQDMDHENMFWYRQDPGLGLRLIYFSYDVKMKEKGDIPEGYSVSREKKERFSLILESASTNQTSMYLCASSGILAGRGVYEQYFGPGTRLTVT.

J is TRBJ1-2 and V is TRBV7-2, with D perhaps matching TRBD1 (5 bases). With 5 bases removed from V and 5 bases from J, the gap between germline ends came to 15 bases. Germline V gene lookup returns CDR1 SGHTA and CDR2 FQGNSA. The CDR3 is 14 amino acids. The CDR3 DNA reads as TGTGCCAGCAGCCGGGGACTCGCGAGATATGGCTACACCTTC. Its translation is CASSRGLARYGYTF.

The chain carries TRBV30 and TRBJ2-7; D unclear. CDR1 is GTSNPN and CDR2 is SVGIG in the germline V gene (reference sequence). Trimming shortened V by 1 base and J by 3 bases, and 13 bases separated the two germline ends. This CDR3 region has 14 residues. This chain's CDR3 is CAWSATRYLYEQYF. CDR3 nucleotides: TGTGCCTGGAGTGCTACTCGCTATCTCTACGAGCAGTACTTC.

The chain is built from TRBV19 and TRBJ2-1; perhaps TRBD1 as D (5 bases). This CDR3 is 13 amino acids long. CDR1 is LNHDA and CDR2 is SQIVND in the germline V gene (reference sequence). Trimming stripped 0 bases from V and 6 bases from J, with 6 bases between. Written as DNA, the CDR3 is TGTGCCAGTAGTATAGATAGGGGCAATGAGCAGTTCTTC. It translates to CASSIDRGNEQFF.

This clone was seen a single time. The chain couples TRBV5-1 to TRBJ1-4; tentatively, D is TRBD1 (5 bases). V gave up 0 bases and J gave up 7 bases, with 10 bases separating them. There are 14 residues in the CDR3. Germline V gene lookup returns CDR1 SGHRS and CDR2 YFSETQ. In DNA form, the CDR3 reads TGCGCCAGCAGCTTGGAGGGGAGGGGTGAAAAACTGTTTTTT. It translates to CASSLEGRGEKLFF.

In nucleotides, the CDR3 is TGTGCCAGCAGCCCCTTCGGACAAATCTACGAGCAGTACTTC. Translated: CASSPFGQIYEQYF. The V gene is TRBV7-3, the J gene TRBJ2-7, with a weak D call TRBD1 (5 bases). The CDR3 is 14 residues long. V was cut by 5 bases and J by 3 bases, with 14 bases left in between. Germline CDR1 SGHTA, CDR2 FQGTGA.

The chain is built from TRBV4-1 and TRBJ2-7, with D possibly TRBD1 on 5 matching bases. Trimming stripped 3 bases from V and 2 bases from J, with 11 bases between. The germline CDR1 and CDR2 sequences are MGHRA and YSYEKL. This CDR3 spans 14 amino acids. The CDR3 nucleotides read TGCGCCAGCAGCCAGACAGCAATTGCCTACGAGCAGTACTTC. Its protein is CASSQTAIAYEQYF.

The rearrangement joins TRBV3-1 (or the pseudogene TRBV3-2) to TRBJ2-3; 9 nucleotides line up with TRBD2. J gave up 5 bases and V 4 bases, and 13 bases lay outside the gene matches. Germline V gives CDR1 LGHDT, CDR2 YNNKEL (reference sequence). The CDR3 covers 17 residues. CDR3 nucleotide sequence: TGTGCCAGCAGCCCTCTCCGATTAGCGGGGGTGGGAGATACGCAGTATTTT. This gives the protein CASSPLRLAGVGDTQYF.

The chain couples TRBV28 to TRBJ1-6; D not certain. V was shortened by 2 bases and J by 12 bases, with 8 bases between the two germline ends. CDR3 size: 12 residues. Germline V gene data show CDR1 as MDHEN and CDR2 as SYDVKM. The CDR3 DNA reads TGTGCCAGCAGTTTAAAACGAGTACCCCTCCACTTT. Encoded protein: CASSLKRVPLHF.

The genes are TRBV20-1 and TRBJ2-1; D call uncertain. From germline, CDR1 is DFQATT and CDR2 SNEGSKA (reference sequence). The length of the CDR3 is 10 residues. The V end lost 6 bases, the J end lost 8 bases, and 8 bases lay between the germline ends. CDR3 protein: CSAEAHEQFF. CDR3 sequence (DNA): TGCAGTGCCGAGGCCCATGAGCAGTTCTTC.

The CDR3 nucleotides are TGCGCCAGCAGCCAAGATCAATCAGGGAACTATGGCTACACCTTC. Protein sequence: CASSQDQSGNYGYTF. The J gene is TRBJ1-2, the V gene TRBV4-3; maybe TRBD1 (5 bases). Between the trimmed V and J ends, which lost 0 bases and 2 bases, there was a span of 10 bases. The CDR3 extends over 15 amino acids. The germline CDR1 and CDR2 sequences are LGHNA and YSLEER.

V gene TRBV7-3 combines with J gene TRBJ2-1; TRBD2 might be the D (5 bases). V was shortened by 4 bases and J by 9 bases, with 22 bases between the two germline ends. The CDR3 sequence is 16 residues long. Germline V gene data show CDR1 as SGHTA and CDR2 as FQGTGA. CDR3 bases: TGTGCCAGCAGCTCCGGCGGGTGGGTAACTGGCGGTGAGCAGTTCTTC. Translating gives CASSSGGWVTGGEQFF. Using reference TRBV7-3 and TRBJ2-1 for the parts outside the CDR3, the full variable domain is GAGVSQTPSNKVTEKGKYVELRCDPISGHTALYWYRQSLGQGPEFLIYFQGTGAADDSGLPNDRFFAVRPEGSVSTLKIQRTERGDSAVYLCASSSGGWVTGGEQFFGPGTRLTVL.

The chain links TRBV7-9 to TRBJ1-2, with D unclear. CDR1 and CDR2 (germline): SEHNR, FQNEAQ (reference sequence). The CDR3 totals 12 residues. Trimming cost V 1 base and J 4 bases, with 4 bases left between them. CDR3 residues: CASSLGSYGYTF. In nucleotides, the CDR3 is TGTGCCAGCAGCTTAGGCAGCTATGGCTACACCTTC.

This clone occurred once. The chain recombines TRBV9 with TRBJ1-4; tentatively, D is TRBD1 (6 bases). Germline CDR1 and CDR2: SGDLS and YYNGEE. This CDR3 is built from 18 residues. V was clipped by 2 bases and J by 0 bases, with 17 bases between them. The CDR3 DNA is TGTGCCAGCAGCGTGGGACCTATCCCAGGGGCAACTAATGAAAAACTGTTTTTT. Protein product: CASSVGPIPGATNEKLFF.

The chain links TRBV5-1 to TRBJ2-7, with a tentative D call TRBD1 (5 bases). Trimming took off 0 bases at V and 3 bases at J, with 10 bases between the two ends. The V gene's germline CDR1 is SGHRS and CDR2 YFSETQ. This CDR3 has 14 amino acids. CDR3 bases: TGCGCCAGCAGCTTGGTTCCCCAGGGCTACGAGCAGTACTTC. This sequence encodes CASSLVPQGYEQYF.

The chain employs TRBV20-1 and TRBJ1-1; tentative D call: TRBD1 (6 bases). The CDR3 consists of 14 residues. V was pared by 3 bases and J by 1 base, with 12 bases between. Germline V gives CDR1 DFQATT, CDR2 SNEGSKA (reference sequence). CDR3 loop: CSASTGLANTEAFF. In DNA, the CDR3 is TGCAGTGCTAGTACAGGGTTAGCGAACACTGAAGCTTTCTTT.

This clone has just one count. V is TRBV9 and J is TRBJ1-2; weak D call: TRBD1 (5 bases). The CDR3 extends over 14 amino acids. Germline V lookup: CDR1 SGDLS, CDR2 YYNGEE. The germline V and J ends were trimmed by 3 bases and 3 bases, with 12 bases remaining between them. The CDR3 reads CASSDSDSHYGYTF. The CDR3 DNA sequence: TGTGCCAGCAGCGACTCCGACAGCCACTATGGCTACACCTTC.